The entry below describes one TCR beta chain. Original processing notes: The assay estimated nucleated cells by amplifying reference gene primers. Method: immunoSEQ multiplex PCR; TCRdb's copy keeps in-frame clones and lacks some. V and J calls plus clone size are reproduced from that table; the DNA served to infer D and trimming. Altogether approximately 210,000 clones are present, less than 90% being singletons, with the ten largest covering roughly a fifth. These data are taken from a study of blood T cell repertoires in COVID-19. Looking at the study overall: Italy, Spain and the United States were the sources of the convalescent and acute COVID-19 samples. The cDNA or gDNA used as material had been derived from T cells, B-cell-depleted T cells, or PBMCs.

The CDR3 extends over 12 amino acids. The V end lost 5 bases, the J end lost 5 bases, and 7 bases lay between the germline ends. The germline gives CDR1 SGHVS, CDR2 FQNEAQ. Input material: peripheral blood. The sequence was obtained from a human donor in a cohort sampled during active COVID-19. This rearrangement joins TRBV7-8 to TRBJ1-5, with D perhaps matching TRBD1 (5 bases). CDR3 nucleotides: TGTGCCAGCAGCCCGACAGATCAGCCCCAGCATTTT. Its protein product is CASSPTDQPQHF.